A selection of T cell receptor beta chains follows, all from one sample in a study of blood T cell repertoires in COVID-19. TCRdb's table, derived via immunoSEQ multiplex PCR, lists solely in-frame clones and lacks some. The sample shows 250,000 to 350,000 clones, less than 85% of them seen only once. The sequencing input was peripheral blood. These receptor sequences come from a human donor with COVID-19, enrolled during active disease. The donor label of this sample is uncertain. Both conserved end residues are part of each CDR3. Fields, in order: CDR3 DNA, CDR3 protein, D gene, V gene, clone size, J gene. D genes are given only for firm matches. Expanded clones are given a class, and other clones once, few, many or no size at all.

TGTGCCTGGAGTGTAAGTCCCCTCAGGGGACGATATGGCTACACCTTC CAWSVSPLRGRYGYTF NA TRBV30 many TRBJ1-2
TGTGCCAGCAGCCGTATGGGAGGTGGGGTCCGGCCTCAACTAGCCAAAAACATTCAGTACTTC CASSRMGGGVRPQLAKNIQYF NA TRBV28 NA TRBJ2-4
TGTGCCAGCCCAAGTAAGGGGAATCCCTTCGGGTGGCACACTGAAGCTTTCTTT CASPSKGNPFGWHTEAFF NA TRBV21-1 NA TRBJ1-1
TGTGCCAGCAGTTTATCCTCCGGGACAGGGTATGGCTACACCTTC CASSLSSGTGYGYTF TRBD1 TRBV28 NA TRBJ1-2
TGTGCCAGCAGCGCAGACGAACAGACCTTTAATGAAAAACTGTTTTTT CASSADEQTFNEKLFF NA TRBV9 NA TRBJ1-4
TGTGCCAGCAGCGTAGGTAGCGGGAGGGAGAATGAGCAGTTCTTC CASSVGSGRENEQFF TRBD2 TRBV9 NA TRBJ2-1
TGCAGCGTTGAAGGGGCTCTACTGACAGGAAAGAACACCGGGGAGCTGTTTTTT CSVEGALLTGKNTGELFF NA TRBV29-1 NA TRBJ2-2
TGTGCCAGCAGCTTTCAACAGGGAAATGAGCAGTTCTTC CASSFQQGNEQFF NA TRBV7-8 NA TRBJ2-1
TGTGCCAGCAGTGCGGACAGACAACTATATAGCAATCAGCCCCAGCATTTT CASSADRQLYSNQPQHF NA TRBV2 NA TRBJ1-5
TGTGCCAGCAGCCCGGGACTAGCGGGAGCTCTAGCCAAAAACATTCAGTACTTC CASSPGLAGALAKNIQYF TRBD2 TRBV7-9 NA TRBJ2-4
TGCGCCAGCAGCTTACAGGGCCTCTCAGGGGCCAACGTCCTGACTTTC CASSLQGLSGANVLTF NA TRBV5-1 NA TRBJ2-6
TGTGCCACCAGCAGAGATTCGCGGGGAAGTGAGCAGTTCTTC CATSRDSRGSEQFF NA TRBV15 NA TRBJ2-1
TGTGCCAGCAGTCGGGACAGTAACTATGGCTACACCTTC CASSRDSNYGYTF TRBD1 TRBV2 NA TRBJ1-2
TGTGCCACCACAGGGAAGGTATACAATGAGCAGTTCTTC CATTGKVYNEQFF NA TRBV11-2 NA TRBJ2-1
TGTGCCAGCAGCCATCCGTATCCCCCCGTCCTGACTTTC CASSHPYPPVLTF NA TRBV3-1/TRBV3-2 NA TRBJ2-6
TGCGCCAGCAGCTTGCAAGGGGGCGGCACAGATACGCAGTATTTT CASSLQGGGTDTQYF TRBD1 TRBV5-1 once TRBJ2-3
TGCGCCAGTCATACTAGCACGGGAAGGCAGCCCCAGCATTTT CASHTSTGRQPQHF NA TRBV10-1 NA TRBJ1-5
TGCAGCGTGGCGGCCGGGACAATGAACACTGAAGCTTTCTTT CSVAAGTMNTEAFF NA TRBV29-1 few TRBJ1-1
TGCGCCAGCAGCCAATTTGCAGGGCCCGGGGAGCTGTTTTTT CASSQFAGPGELFF NA TRBV4-3 NA TRBJ2-2
TGTGCCAGCAGCCTCCCGACAGGGACCTACGAGCAGTACTTC CASSLPTGTYEQYF TRBD1 TRBV5-4 NA TRBJ2-7
TGTGCCAGCAGCGTAAAACTAGTACAGACAGATACGCAGTATTTT CASSVKLVQTDTQYF NA TRBV9 NA TRBJ2-3
TGTGCTAGCAGCTCTACTAGCGGTCGGGGCACCGGGGAGCTGTTTTTT CASSSTSGRGTGELFF TRBD2 TRBV7-7 NA TRBJ2-2
TGTGCCAGCAGTTTATGGTCCCGGCAGGAAGCCCACTACTATGGCTACACCTTC CASSLWSRQEAHYYGYTF NA TRBV28 few TRBJ1-2
TGTGCCAGCTCACCCTTACAGGGGTTTAGCTACGAGCAGTACTTC CASSPLQGFSYEQYF TRBD1 TRBV18 NA TRBJ2-7
TGTGCCAGCACCCTGGGGGAGGTTAGCTCTGGAAACACCATATATTTT CASTLGEVSSGNTIYF NA TRBV28 NA TRBJ1-3
TGTGCCAGCAGTGCACAGGGGGCTGGAAACACCATATATTTT CASSAQGAGNTIYF TRBD1 TRBV27 NA TRBJ1-3
TGTGCCAGCAGCATCACAGGGGGTACTGGAAACACCATATATTTT CASSITGGTGNTIYF TRBD1 TRBV5-5 once TRBJ1-3
TGTGCCAGCAGCACCCGAAGAACCGGGACTAGCGTTGAGCAGTTCTTC CASSTRRTGTSVEQFF TRBD2 TRBV7-2 NA TRBJ2-1
TGTGCCAGCCAATCGGACAGGGGAAGAGATACGCAGTATTTT CASQSDRGRDTQYF TRBD1 TRBV19 NA TRBJ2-3
TGTGCCAGCAGCCAGGATCTGGGCTCCTACGAGCAGTACTTC CASSQDLGSYEQYF NA TRBV5-4 once TRBJ2-7
TGTGCAAGTCGCCTGAGCCCGAGGACGGGAAATAATTCACCCCTCCACTTT CASRLSPRTGNNSPLHF NA TRBV12-2 NA TRBJ1-6
TGTGCCAGCAGCGTAGAACAAGAGGGCTGGAATGAGCAGTTCTTC CASSVEQEGWNEQFF NA TRBV9 NA TRBJ2-1
TGTGCCAGCAGTTTGGCGGGAACCTCCTACAATGAGCAGTTCTTC CASSLAGTSYNEQFF NA TRBV28 NA TRBJ2-1
TGTGCCAGCAGTTTGGTGGGGGGGGCAGGAGTCTCCTACGAGCAGTACTTC CASSLVGGAGVSYEQYF NA TRBV28 NA TRBJ2-7
TGTGCCAGCAGCCCAGTCACCGGGGAGCTGTTTTTT CASSPVTGELFF NA TRBV3-1/TRBV3-2 NA TRBJ2-2
TGTGCCAGCAGCTCGGGACAGGGGGGCAACACCATATATTTT CASSSGQGGNTIYF TRBD1 TRBV11-2 NA TRBJ1-3
TGTGCCAGCAGCTCTCGGCACGCTAGCGATGGGGAGACCCAGTACTTC CASSSRHASDGETQYF NA TRBV7-9 NA TRBJ2-5
TGCGCCAGCAGCCAAGAAGGGACTCGACGGGAAAAACTGTTTTTT CASSQEGTRREKLFF NA TRBV4-3 NA TRBJ1-4
TGTGCCAGCAGTCCGCAGGGGGCAGAGACCCAGTACTTC CASSPQGAETQYF TRBD1 TRBV28 NA TRBJ2-5
TGTGCCAGCAGCCAAGATCCTATGATGACTAGCGGGAGAATCGACACCGGGGAGCTGTTTTTT CASSQDPMMTSGRIDTGELFF TRBD2 TRBV4-2 NA TRBJ2-2
TGTGCCAGCAGACCTAGCAGGGGGAACACCGGGGAGCTGTTTTTT CASRPSRGNTGELFF NA TRBV6-5 NA TRBJ2-2
TGTGCCAGCAGCTCGGACAGCTACACCGGGGAGCTGTTTTTT CASSSDSYTGELFF NA TRBV7-2 NA TRBJ2-2
TGTGCTAGCAGCCCTACCCCCGATGGCACTGAAGCTTTCTTT CASSPTPDGTEAFF NA TRBV7-7 NA TRBJ1-1